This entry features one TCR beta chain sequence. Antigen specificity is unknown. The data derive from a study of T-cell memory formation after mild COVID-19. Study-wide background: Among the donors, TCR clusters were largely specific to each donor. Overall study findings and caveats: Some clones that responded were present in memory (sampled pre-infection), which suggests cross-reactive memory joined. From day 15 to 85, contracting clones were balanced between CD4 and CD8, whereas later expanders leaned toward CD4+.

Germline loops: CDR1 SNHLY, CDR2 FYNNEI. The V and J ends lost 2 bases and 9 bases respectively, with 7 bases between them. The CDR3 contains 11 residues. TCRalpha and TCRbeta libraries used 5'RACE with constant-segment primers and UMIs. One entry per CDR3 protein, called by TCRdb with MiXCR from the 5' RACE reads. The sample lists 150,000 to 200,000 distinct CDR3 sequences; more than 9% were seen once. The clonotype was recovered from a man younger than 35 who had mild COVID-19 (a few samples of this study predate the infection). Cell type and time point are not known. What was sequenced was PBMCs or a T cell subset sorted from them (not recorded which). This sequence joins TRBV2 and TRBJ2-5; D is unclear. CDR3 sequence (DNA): TGTGCCAGCAGTGAAACAGTGCCCCAGTACTTC. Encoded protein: CASSETVPQYF.